Below, 7 T cell receptor beta chains from the same sample are listed, as sequenced in a study of cytomegalovirus exposure and HLA in healthy donors. Researchers ran the PCR with 60 Vbeta and 13 Jbeta primers. Produced via immunoSEQ multiplex PCR; TCRdb's table is partial and in-frame only. The top ten clones hold around 24% of a sample with approximately 82,000 clones, over 9.5% of them seen once. Input material: PBMCs. These receptors all come from a man between 60 and 75 years old in good health and CMV-seropositive.

This clone occurred a few times. The rearrangement joins TRBV6-4 to TRBJ2-2; 11 bases are shared with TRBD2. This CDR3 has 15 residues. CDR1 MRHNA and CDR2 SNTAGT come from the germline V gene. Unmatched junction bases numbered 4, after V lost 6 bases and J lost 4 bases. The DNA of the CDR3 is TGTGCCAGCAGAAATAGCGGGAGGGGCACCGGGGAGCTGTTTTTT. This encodes CASRNSGRGTGELFF.

V and J are TRBV5-1 and TRBJ2-1, with D perhaps matching TRBD1 (5 bases). This CDR3 spans 18 amino acids. Trimming stripped 3 bases from V and 8 bases from J, with 27 bases between. Germline values: CDR1 SGHRS, CDR2 YFSETQ. The CDR3 protein is CASSYKSRQGPGLDEQFF. The CDR3 coding sequence is TGCGCCAGCAGCTACAAGAGTCGCCAGGGCCCCGGTCTCGATGAGCAGTTCTTC.

This rearrangement joins TRBV7-9 to TRBJ2-3; D is uncertain. V was pared by 1 base and J by 4 bases, with 12 bases between. The V gene's germline CDR1 is SEHNR and CDR2 FQNEAQ (reference sequence). The CDR3 loop spans 15 amino acids. CDR3 nucleotide sequence: TGTGCCAGCAGCTTAGAGGTAGCCTCTCCAGATACGCAGTATTTT. This translates into CASSLEVASPDTQYF.

This clone has only a few counts. The CDR3 region is CASSPRTSGPDTQYF. CDR3 bases: TGTGCCAGCAGCCCTCGGACTAGCGGCCCAGATACGCAGTATTTT. V usage is TRBV4-2 and J usage is TRBJ2-3; 10 nucleotides agree with TRBD2. The CDR3 sequence is 15 residues long. Unmatched junction bases numbered 5, after V lost 4 bases and J lost 4 bases. Germline CDR1 and CDR2: LGHNA and YNFKEQ.

The CDR3 protein is CATSRSPGTGTDTQYF. The CDR3 DNA is TGTGCCACCAGCAGATCACCCGGGACAGGCACAGATACGCAGTATTTT. The rearrangement uses TRBV15 and TRBJ2-3; the match to TRBD1 covers 7 bases. CDR1 LNHNV and CDR2 YYDKDF come from the germline V gene (reference sequence). This CDR3 contains 16 residues. Trimming took 2 bases from V and 1 from J; bases not matched to a gene: 6.

Only a few counts were recorded for this clone. The CDR3 is CASSLETSGRGVYNEQFF. DNA for the CDR3: TGTGCCAGCAGCTTAGAGACTAGCGGGAGGGGGGTTTACAATGAGCAGTTCTTC. The chain uses TRBV7-2 and TRBJ2-1; TRBD2 matches 14 bases. The CDR3 runs 18 residues. In germline, CDR1 is SGHTA, CDR2 FQGNSA. V dropped 1 base and J dropped 4; count of bases not matched to a gene: 6.

This clone was counted a few times. The rearrangement uses TRBV19 and TRBJ1-1; maybe TRBD1 (6 bases). This CDR3 has 14 residues. Germline CDR1 reads LNHDA; CDR2 reads SQIVND (reference sequence). V dropped 7 bases and J dropped 4 bases, with 16 bases sitting between them. CDR3 loop: CASTAGAPGTEAFF. CDR3 DNA: TGTGCCAGTACCGCAGGGGCCCCGGGCACTGAAGCTTTCTTT.